This T cell receptor (beta chain) derives from a study of blood T cells in healthy people across ages. Only a few counts were recorded for this clonotype. Sample-barcoded 5' priming and a J-beta primer mix drove a second PCR of roughly 6 to 12 cycles. TCRdb reprocessed the 5' RACE reads via MiXCR and lists one record per CDR3 protein. In the table there are over a million distinct CDR3 sequences, approximately 25% of which are singletons. V lost 5 bases and J lost 1, with 17 bases in between. The CDR3 length is 16 residues. Germline CDR1 and CDR2: SGHVS and FQNEAQ. These sequences were also reported in another study, on T cells of mothers and their children.

The sequence was collected from a girl aged 2 to 10 in good health. This chain uses TRBV7-8 with TRBJ1-1; no firm D call. Sequenced sample: blood. CDR3 bases: TGTGCCAGCAGCCCGATGGCGGCGACGCCGAACACTGAAGCTTTCTTT. Protein sequence: CASSPMAATPNTEAFF.